Included here is one T cell receptor beta chain sequence, with context. Its antigen remains unknown. The sample is drawn from a study of Graves' ophthalmopathy and Graves' hyperthyroidism. Study-level results: Most thyroid clonotypes expanded beyond 0.001 frequency were also found in blood.

Between the trimmed V and J ends, which lost 1 base and 6 bases, there was a span of 15 bases. CDR3 length: 15 amino acids. Germline lookup yields CDR1 MGHRA and CDR2 YSYEKL. Amplification from RNA transcripts yielded the TCR beta CDR3 regions. HTBI-primed first-round RT-PCR preceded second-round multiplex PCR. TCRdb reprocessed the multiplex PCR reads via MiXCR and lists one record per CDR3 protein. The sample gives about 410,000 distinct CDR3 sequences, around 16% of which show up once; 1.5% to 2% is in the top ten. Moderate-to-severe activity, CAS ≥3, NOSPECS ≥4 and duration under 3 months were recorded for donors with ophthalmopathy.

The chain is built from TRBV4-1 and TRBJ1-2; D not resolved. This receptor was taken from a woman aged 18-29 years with Graves' ophthalmopathy. The sequenced sample consisted of peripheral blood. Here the CDR3 reads CASSQVNSARDGYTF. The CDR3 DNA is TGCGCCAGCAGCCAAGTTAACTCAGCTCGGGATGGCTACACCTTC.